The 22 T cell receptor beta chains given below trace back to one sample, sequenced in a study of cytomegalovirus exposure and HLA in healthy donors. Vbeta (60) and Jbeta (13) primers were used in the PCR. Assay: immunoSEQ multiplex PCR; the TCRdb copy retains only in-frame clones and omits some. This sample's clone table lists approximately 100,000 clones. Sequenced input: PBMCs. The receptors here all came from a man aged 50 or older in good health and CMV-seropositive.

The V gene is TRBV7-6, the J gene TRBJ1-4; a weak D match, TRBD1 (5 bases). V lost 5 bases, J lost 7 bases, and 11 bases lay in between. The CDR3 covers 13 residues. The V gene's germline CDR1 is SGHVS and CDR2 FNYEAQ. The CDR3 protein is CASSRGWGEKLFF. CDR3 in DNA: TGTGCCAGCAGCCGGGGGTGGGGTGAAAAACTGTTTTTT.

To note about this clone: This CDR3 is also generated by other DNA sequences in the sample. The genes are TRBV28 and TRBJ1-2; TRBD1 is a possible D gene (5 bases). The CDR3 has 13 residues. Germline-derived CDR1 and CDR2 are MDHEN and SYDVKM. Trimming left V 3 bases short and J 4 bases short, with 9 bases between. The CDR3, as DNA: TGTGCCAGCAGTTTGGGGGGTAGCTATGGCTACACCTTC. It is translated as CASSLGGSYGYTF.

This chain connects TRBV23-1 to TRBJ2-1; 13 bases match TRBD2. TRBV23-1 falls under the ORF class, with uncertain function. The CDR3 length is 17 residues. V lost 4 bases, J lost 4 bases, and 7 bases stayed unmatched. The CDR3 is CASSPFMGLAGYNEQFF. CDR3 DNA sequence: TGCGCCAGCAGTCCTTTCATGGGACTAGCGGGATACAATGAGCAGTTCTTC.

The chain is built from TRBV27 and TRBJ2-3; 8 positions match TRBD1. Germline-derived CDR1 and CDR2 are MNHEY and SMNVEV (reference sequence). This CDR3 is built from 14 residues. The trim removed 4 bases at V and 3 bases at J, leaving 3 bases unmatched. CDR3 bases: TGTGCCAGCAGTTCGGACAGGGAAACAGATACGCAGTATTTT. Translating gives CASSSDRETDTQYF.

This chain's CDR3 is CASSPSQGAGEQFF. The CDR3 DNA follows: TGTGCCAGCTCACCTTCGCAGGGGGCTGGTGAGCAGTTCTTC. The gene calls are TRBV18 and TRBJ2-1, with 8 bases matching TRBD1. Germline V gives CDR1 KGHSH, CDR2 LQKENI. The CDR3 is made up of 14 amino acids. The V and J ends lost 3 bases and 9 bases, in that order; junction bases with no gene match: 7.

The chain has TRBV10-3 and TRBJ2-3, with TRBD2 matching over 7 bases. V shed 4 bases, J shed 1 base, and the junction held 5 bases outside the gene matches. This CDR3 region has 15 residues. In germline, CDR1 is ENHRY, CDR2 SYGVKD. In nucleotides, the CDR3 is TGTGCCATCAGTGGGGGCGCGGGAGGCACAGATACGCAGTATTTT. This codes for CAISGGAGGTDTQYF.

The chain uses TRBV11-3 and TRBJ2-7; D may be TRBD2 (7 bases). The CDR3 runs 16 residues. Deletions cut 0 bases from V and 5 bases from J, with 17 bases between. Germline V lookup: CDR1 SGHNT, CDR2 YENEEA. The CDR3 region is CASSLERGAPSNEQYF. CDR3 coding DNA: TGTGCCAGCAGCTTAGAACGGGGGGCCCCGAGTAACGAGCAGTACTTC.

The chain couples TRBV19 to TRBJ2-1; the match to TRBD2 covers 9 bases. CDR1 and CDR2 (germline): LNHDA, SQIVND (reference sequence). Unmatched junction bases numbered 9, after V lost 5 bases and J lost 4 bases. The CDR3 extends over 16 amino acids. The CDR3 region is CASSGVASGEYNEQFF. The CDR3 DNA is TGTGCCAGTAGTGGGGTGGCTAGCGGGGAATACAATGAGCAGTTCTTC. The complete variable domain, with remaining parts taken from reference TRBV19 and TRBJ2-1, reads DGGITQSPKYLFRKEGQNVTLSCEQNLNHDAMYWYRQDPGQGLRLIYYSQIVNDFQKGDIAEGYSVSREKKESFPLTVTSAQKNPTAFYLCASSGVASGEYNEQFFGPGTRLTVL.

The chain's CDR3 is CASSPPLAANEQFF. DNA of the CDR3: TGTGCCAGCAGCCCCCCGTTAGCGGCTAATGAGCAGTTCTTC. The gene calls are TRBV7-2 and TRBJ2-1; TRBD2 is a possible D gene (6 bases). Germline V lookup: CDR1 SGHTA, CDR2 FQGNSA. The V end lost 5 bases, the J end lost 7 bases, and 15 bases lay between the germline ends. The CDR3 is made up of 14 amino acids.

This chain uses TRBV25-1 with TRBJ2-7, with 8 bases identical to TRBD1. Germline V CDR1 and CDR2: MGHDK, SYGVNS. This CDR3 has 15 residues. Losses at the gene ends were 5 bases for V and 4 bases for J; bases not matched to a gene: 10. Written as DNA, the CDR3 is TGTGCCAGCAGTTCCCGGACAGGGACCCTATACGAGCAGTACTTC. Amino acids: CASSSRTGTLYEQYF.

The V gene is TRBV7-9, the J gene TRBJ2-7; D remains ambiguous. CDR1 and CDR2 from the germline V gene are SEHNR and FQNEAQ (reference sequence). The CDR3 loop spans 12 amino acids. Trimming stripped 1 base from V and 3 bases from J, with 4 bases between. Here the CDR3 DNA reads TGTGCCAGCAGCTTAGACGACTACGAGCAGTACGTC. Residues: CASSLDDYEQYV.

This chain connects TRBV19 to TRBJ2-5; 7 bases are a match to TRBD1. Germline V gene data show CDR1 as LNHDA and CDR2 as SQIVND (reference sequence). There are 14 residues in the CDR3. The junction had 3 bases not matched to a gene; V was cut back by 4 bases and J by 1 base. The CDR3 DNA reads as TGTGCCAGTAGTAGGGACAGCCCCCAAGAGACCCAGTACTTC. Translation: CASSRDSPQETQYF.

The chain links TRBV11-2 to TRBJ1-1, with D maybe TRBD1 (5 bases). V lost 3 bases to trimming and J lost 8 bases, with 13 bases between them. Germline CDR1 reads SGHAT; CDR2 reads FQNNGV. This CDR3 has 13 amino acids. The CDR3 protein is CASSFPGGEEAFF. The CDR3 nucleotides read TGTGCCAGCAGCTTCCCCGGGGGGGAAGAAGCTTTCTTT.

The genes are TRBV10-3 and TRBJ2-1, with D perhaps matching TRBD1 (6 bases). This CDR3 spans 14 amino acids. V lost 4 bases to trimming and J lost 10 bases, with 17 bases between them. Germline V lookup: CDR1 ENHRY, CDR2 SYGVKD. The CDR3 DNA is TGTGCCATCAGTGCACAGGGACAACGAGGGGAGCAGTTCTTC. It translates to CAISAQGQRGEQFF.

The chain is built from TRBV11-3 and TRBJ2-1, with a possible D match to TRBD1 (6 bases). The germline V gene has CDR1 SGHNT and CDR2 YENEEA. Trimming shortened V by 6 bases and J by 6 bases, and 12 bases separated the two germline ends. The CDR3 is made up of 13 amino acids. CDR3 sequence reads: CASRPRQANEQFF. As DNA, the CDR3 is TGTGCCAGCAGACCGAGACAGGCCAATGAGCAGTTCTTC.

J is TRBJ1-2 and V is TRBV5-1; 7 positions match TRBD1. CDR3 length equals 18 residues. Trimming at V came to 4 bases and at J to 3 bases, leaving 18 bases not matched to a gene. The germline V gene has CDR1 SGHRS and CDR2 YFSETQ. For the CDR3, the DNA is TGCGCCAGCAGCCGCGCAGGGGGTGACGCGGACTCGTACTATGGCTACACCTTC. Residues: CASSRAGGDADSYYGYTF. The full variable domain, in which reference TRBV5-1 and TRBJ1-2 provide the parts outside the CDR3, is KAGVTQTPRYLIKTRGQQVTLSCSPISGHRSVSWYQQTPGQGLQFLFEYFSETQRNKGNFPGRFSGRQFSNSRSEMNVSTLELGDSALYLCASSRAGGDADSYYGYTFGSGTRLTVV.

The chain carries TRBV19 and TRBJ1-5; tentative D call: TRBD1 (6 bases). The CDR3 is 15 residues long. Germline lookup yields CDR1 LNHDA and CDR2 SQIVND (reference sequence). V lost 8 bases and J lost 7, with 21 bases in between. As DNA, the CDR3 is TGTGCCAGTCGAACCCCGGGGGGCGGGAACCAGCCCCAGCATTTT. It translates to CASRTPGGGNQPQHF. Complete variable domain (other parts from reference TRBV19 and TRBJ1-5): DGGITQSPKYLFRKEGQNVTLSCEQNLNHDAMYWYRQDPGQGLRLIYYSQIVNDFQKGDIAEGYSVSREKKESFPLTVTSAQKNPTAFYLCASRTPGGGNQPQHFGDGTRLSIL.

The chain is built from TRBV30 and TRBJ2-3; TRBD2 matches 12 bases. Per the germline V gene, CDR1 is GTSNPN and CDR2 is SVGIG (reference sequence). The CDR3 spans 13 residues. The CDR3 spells CAVGLAGADTQYF. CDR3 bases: TGTGCTGTGGGACTAGCGGGCGCAGATACGCAGTATTTT.

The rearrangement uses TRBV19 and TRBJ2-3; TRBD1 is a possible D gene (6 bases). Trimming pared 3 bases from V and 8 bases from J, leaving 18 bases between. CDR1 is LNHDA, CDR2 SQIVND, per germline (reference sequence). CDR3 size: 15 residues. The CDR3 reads CASSISSVGAGTQYF. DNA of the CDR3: TGTGCCAGTAGTATCTCTTCGGTGGGGGCGGGTACGCAGTATTTT.

The CDR3 protein is CASSLPGQGNTEAFF. CDR3 bases: TGTGCCAGCAGCTTACCTGGACAGGGAAACACTGAAGCTTTCTTT. The chain links TRBV7-2 to TRBJ1-1, with 8 nucleotides matching TRBD1. Trimming took 2 bases from V and 2 from J; bases not matched to a gene: 4. The CDR3 runs to 15 residues. The germline V gene encodes CDR1 SGHTA and CDR2 FQGNSA.

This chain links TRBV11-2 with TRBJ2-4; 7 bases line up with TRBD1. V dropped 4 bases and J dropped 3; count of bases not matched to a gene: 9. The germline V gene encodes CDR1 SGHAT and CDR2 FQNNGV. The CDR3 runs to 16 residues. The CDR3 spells CASSSYRDRDKNIQYF. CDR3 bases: TGTGCCAGCAGCTCCTACCGGGACAGAGACAAAAACATTCAGTACTTC.

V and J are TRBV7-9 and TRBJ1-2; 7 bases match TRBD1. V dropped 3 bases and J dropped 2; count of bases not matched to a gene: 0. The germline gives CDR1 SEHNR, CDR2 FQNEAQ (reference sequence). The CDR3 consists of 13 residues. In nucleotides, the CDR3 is TGTGCCAGCAGCTTGGGACAGAACTATGGCTACACCTTC. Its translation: CASSLGQNYGYTF.